The sample holds many counts of the clone carrying this T cell receptor (beta chain). The antigen remains unidentified. These data originate in a study of T-cell reconstitution after alpha-beta-depleted transplantation in children. Overall study results and limits: Reportedly, only several hundred clones from non-depleted graft cells drove alpha-beta T-cell counts at about two months.

Unique molecular identifiers were built into the TCRbeta library. One entry per CDR3 protein, called by TCRdb with MiXCR from the PCR reads. This table has more than 120,000 distinct CDR3 sequences, about 9% appearing once. The germline V gene encodes CDR1 DFQATT and CDR2 SNEGSKA (reference sequence). V lost 6 bases to trimming and J lost 9 bases, with 15 bases between them. There are 12 residues in the CDR3. This sequence was found in a female patient aged 2-10 years who had a stem cell transplant for congenital amegakaryocytic thrombocytopenia, so the T cells may come from the graft donor. The chain has TRBV20-1 and TRBJ2-1; D remains unclear. The starting material was PBMCs, mostly from graft donor cells, obtained 180 days after TCRalphabeta/CD19-depleted stem cell transplant. DNA of the CDR3: TGCAGTGCGTCACAAGCCGGTGTTGAGCAGTTCTTC. Its protein product is CSASQAGVEQFF.